A single sample is the source of the 27 T cell receptor beta chains below, sequenced in a study of shared clonotypes between healthy human individuals. Produced via immunoSEQ multiplex PCR; TCRdb's table is partial and in-frame only. The sample has approximately 2.3 million clones, approximately 93% seen once. The specimen was naive CD4+ T cells from PBMCs. Stated subset: CD45RA+ positively selected. The source of these receptors is a young man in good health. Some clones in this sample may be carry-over from other donors' samples.

The rearrangement joins TRBV6-6 to TRBJ1-5; D is ambiguous. V gave up 5 bases and J gave up 6 bases, with 14 bases separating them. The CDR3 loop spans 14 amino acids. Germline CDR1 MNHNY, CDR2 SVGAGI (reference sequence). Here the CDR3 DNA reads TGTGCCAGCAGTCCAGCAAGGACGGCTCAGCCCCAGCATTTT. Protein sequence: CASSPARTAQPQHF.

The chain employs TRBV30 and TRBJ1-2, with a tentative D call TRBD1 (6 bases). The ends were cut back, 4 bases at V and 4 bases at J, with 19 bases in the middle. CDR1 is GTSNPN and CDR2 is SVGIG in the germline V gene (reference sequence). This CDR3 has 15 residues. CDR3 DNA: TGTGCCTGGACCCATGCAGGGGTGCCGGTCTATGGCTACACCTTC. Its protein is CAWTHAGVPVYGYTF.

This chain joins TRBV29-1 and TRBJ2-7; 9 bases are a match to TRBD1. The CDR3 loop spans 13 amino acids. The germline gives CDR1 SQVTM, CDR2 ANQGSEA. Unmatched junction bases numbered 6, after V lost 2 bases and J lost 7 bases. The CDR3 DNA is TGCAGCGTTGAAATGGACAGGGGATGGGAGCAGTACTTC. Translated, it gives CSVEMDRGWEQYF.

This chain links TRBV5-1 with TRBJ2-1; TRBD1 or TRBD2 may be the D gene (5 bases each). The germline V gene encodes CDR1 SGHRS and CDR2 YFSETQ. V was trimmed by 2 bases and J by 6 bases, leaving 12 bases between them. The CDR3 sequence is 14 residues long. The CDR3 is CASSLKAGTNEQFF. The CDR3 DNA sequence: TGCGCCAGCAGCTTAAAAGCCGGGACCAATGAGCAGTTCTTC.

J is TRBJ2-1 and V is TRBV5-6; no definite D call. This CDR3 spans 15 amino acids. The V end was cut by 0 bases, the J end by 7 bases, with 14 bases between. The germline CDR1 and CDR2 sequences are SGHDT and YYEEEE. The CDR3 reads CASSLARGPRNEQFF. In DNA form, the CDR3 reads TGTGCCAGCAGCTTGGCCAGAGGTCCTAGGAATGAGCAGTTCTTC.

About this clone: Other nucleotide sequences in the sample specify the same CDR3. DNA for the CDR3: TGTGCCAGCCGGGAGCAAGAGACCCAGTACTTC. It encodes CASREQETQYF. The chain couples TRBV2 to TRBJ2-5; tentatively, D is TRBD2 (6 bases). From germline, CDR1 is SNHLY and CDR2 FYNNEI. The V and J ends lost 8 bases and 2 bases respectively, with 6 bases between them. There are 11 residues in the CDR3.

This chain connects TRBV7-2 to TRBJ2-1; 7 nucleotides match TRBD2. CDR3 length equals 13 residues. Losses at the gene ends were 8 bases for V and 9 bases for J; bases not matched to a gene: 10. Germline CDR1 SGHTA, CDR2 FQGNSA. Written as DNA, the CDR3 is TGTGCCAGCGGGCTAGCGGTCCTCGGTGAGCAGTTCTTC. Translating it yields CASGLAVLGEQFF. Filled out from reference TRBV7-2 and TRBJ2-1, the complete variable domain reads GAGVSQSPSNKVTEKGKDVELRCDPISGHTALYWYRQSLGQGLEFLIYFQGNSAPDKSGLPSDRFSAERTGGSVSTLTIQRTQQEDSAVYLCASGLAVLGEQFFGPGTRLTVL.

V is TRBV2 and J is TRBJ2-5; 8 bases fit TRBD2. CDR1 is SNHLY, CDR2 FYNNEI, per germline. CDR3 size: 15 residues. Unmatched junction bases numbered 12, after V lost 8 bases and J lost 4 bases. The CDR3: CASAGAGVIGETQYF. The DNA of the CDR3 is TGTGCCAGCGCAGGAGCGGGAGTTATCGGAGAGACCCAGTACTTC.

This chain connects TRBV4-2 to TRBJ1-2; 10 bases are shared with TRBD1. The CDR3 runs to 14 residues. Germline CDR1 and CDR2: LGHNA and YNFKEQ. Losses at the gene ends were 1 base for V and 7 bases for J; bases not matched to a gene: 3. DNA of the CDR3: TGTGCCAGCAGCCAAGGACAGGGGGCGGGTGGCTACACCTTC. This sequence encodes CASSQGQGAGGYTF.

This sequence joins TRBV6-1 and TRBJ2-2, with D unresolved. This CDR3 region has 15 residues. V dropped 11 bases and J dropped 1 base, with 17 bases sitting between them. From germline, CDR1 is MNHNS and CDR2 SASEGT. The CDR3 sequence: CAGVFYSGNTGELFF. CDR3 sequence (DNA): TGTGCCGGCGTCTTCTATTCCGGGAACACCGGGGAGCTGTTTTTT.

V and J are TRBV11-2 and TRBJ2-2, with 10 bases aligning to TRBD1. The CDR3 runs 19 residues. V lost 4 bases to trimming and J lost 3 bases; unmatched junction nucleotides: 14. Looked up from germline, CDR1 is SGHAT and CDR2 is FQNNGV. As DNA, the CDR3 is TGTGCCAGCAGCTATCCCGAGGAGACAGGGGGCGCCGACACCGGGGAGCTGTTTTTT. This codes for CASSYPEETGGADTGELFF.

The chain's CDR3 is CASSQSWGGAYNEQFF. DNA of the CDR3: TGTGCCAGCAGCCAAAGTTGGGGGGGAGCCTACAATGAGCAGTTCTTC. The chain links TRBV4-2 to TRBJ2-1, with 7 bases fitting TRBD2. V lost 2 bases to trimming and J lost 2 bases; unmatched junction nucleotides: 6. Germline assignment: CDR1 LGHNA and CDR2 YNFKEQ. The CDR3 has 16 residues.

Concerning this clone: Different DNA sequences within this sample yield the same CDR3. The chain recombines TRBV28 with TRBJ1-2; tentatively, D is TRBD1 (6 bases). Trimming pared 6 bases from V and 7 bases from J, leaving 9 bases between. The CDR3 loop spans 11 amino acids. Germline V lookup: CDR1 MDHEN, CDR2 SYDVKM. The CDR3 region is CASSRGRGYTF. In DNA, the CDR3 is TGTGCCAGCAGCAGGGGTCGTGGCTACACCTTC.

The genes are TRBV15 and TRBJ2-7; D gene ambiguous. Per the germline V gene, CDR1 is LNHNV and CDR2 is YYDKDF (reference sequence). This CDR3 contains 15 residues. Deletions cut 0 bases from V and 2 bases from J, with 11 bases between. The CDR3 bases are TGTGCCACCAGCAGAGATCTGGGCAGGACCTACGAGCAGTACTTC. Encoded protein: CATSRDLGRTYEQYF.

The chain has TRBV5-5 and TRBJ2-7; 11 bases agree with TRBD1. CDR1 is SGHKS and CDR2 is YYEKEE in the germline V gene (reference sequence). The CDR3 consists of 18 residues. After removal of 2 bases from V and 0 bases from J, the junction contained 10 bases not matched to a gene. The chain's CDR3 is CASSLAGQGAHSSYEQYF. In nucleotides, the CDR3 is TGTGCCAGCAGCTTAGCAGGACAGGGGGCTCACAGCTCCTACGAGCAGTACTTC.

This sequence joins TRBV10-3 and TRBJ2-1; the D gene is possibly TRBD2 (6 bases). The germline V gene has CDR1 ENHRY and CDR2 SYGVKD. The CDR3 contains 16 residues. Trimming took 5 bases from V and 0 from J, leaving 14 bases between them. The CDR3 DNA reads as TGTGCCATCAGTCCCTTGGCGGGAAGCTCCTACAATGAGCAGTTCTTC. Its translation is CAISPLAGSSYNEQFF.

The genes are TRBV7-9 and TRBJ2-7, with D perhaps given as TRBD1 or TRBD2 (7 bases each). CDR1 is SEHNR, CDR2 FQNEAQ, per germline (reference sequence). This CDR3 has 15 residues. The V gene lost 5 bases and the J gene lost 7 bases, with 21 bases spanning the gap. This CDR3 is CASSPSGTAPEEQYF. The CDR3 DNA sequence: TGTGCCAGCAGCCCCAGCGGGACAGCACCCGAAGAGCAGTACTTC.

This clone was detected only once. The rearrangement joins TRBV5-1 to TRBJ2-7; maybe TRBD2 (6 bases). The length of the CDR3 is 16 residues. The germline gives CDR1 SGHRS, CDR2 YFSETQ. Trimming left V 0 bases short and J 2 bases short, with 15 bases between. The CDR3 region has the DNA TGCGCCAGCAGCTTGGGCTCCAGCGGGCCCGCCTACGAGCAGTACTTC. It encodes CASSLGSSGPAYEQYF.

The rearrangement links TRBV10-3 to TRBJ2-4, with a tentative D call TRBD2 (6 bases). The CDR3 totals 20 residues. Trimming stripped 0 bases from V and 1 base from J, with 22 bases between. CDR1 and CDR2 from the germline V gene are ENHRY and SYGVKD. This CDR3 is CAISESDYQQLAVAKNIQYF. The CDR3 DNA reads TGTGCCATCAGTGAGTCGGACTACCAACAATTAGCCGTTGCCAAAAACATTCAGTACTTC.

CDR3 in amino acids: CASSLVTGRGTEAFF. The CDR3 region has the DNA TGCGCCAGCAGCTTGGTGACAGGGAGGGGCACTGAAGCTTTCTTT. The chain employs TRBV5-1 and TRBJ1-1, with TRBD1 matching 7 bases. The CDR3 runs 15 residues. V lost 0 bases to trimming and J lost 4 bases; unmatched junction nucleotides: 6. CDR1 SGHRS and CDR2 YFSETQ come from the germline V gene. The complete variable domain, with remaining parts taken from reference TRBV5-1 and TRBJ1-1, reads KAGVTQTPRYLIKTRGQQVTLSCSPISGHRSVSWYQQTPGQGLQFLFEYFSETQRNKGNFPGRFSGRQFSNSRSEMNVSTLELGDSALYLCASSLVTGRGTEAFFGQGTRLTVV.

The chain carries TRBV7-3 and TRBJ2-2; D is possibly TRBD2 (6 bases). There are 16 residues in the CDR3. In germline, CDR1 is SGHTA, CDR2 FQGTGA. V was trimmed by 1 base and J by 2 bases, leaving 11 bases between them. The CDR3 DNA sequence: TGTGCCAGCAGCTTAAACCTGGGGGGTAACACCGGGGAGCTGTTTTTT. Translation: CASSLNLGGNTGELFF. The full variable domain, with the rest looked up from reference TRBV7-3 and TRBJ2-2, is GAGVSQTPSNKVTEKGKYVELRCDPISGHTALYWYRQSLGQGPEFLIYFQGTGAADDSGLPNDRFFAVRPEGSVSTLKIQRTERGDSAVYLCASSLNLGGNTGELFFGEGSRLTVL.

The J gene is TRBJ2-3, the V gene TRBV7-2, with D maybe TRBD2 (5 bases). The germline V gene has CDR1 SGHTA and CDR2 FQGNSA. CDR3 length equals 14 residues. Trimming took 5 bases from V and 8 from J, leaving 17 bases between them. The CDR3 nucleotides read TGTGCCAGCAGCCAGCGGACTGGCAAGCCTACGCAGTATTTT. It specifies CASSQRTGKPTQYF. Based on the CDR3 plus reference TRBV7-2 and TRBJ2-3, the full variable domain is GAGVSQSPSNKVTEKGKDVELRCDPISGHTALYWYRQSLGQGLEFLIYFQGNSAPDKSGLPSDRFSAERTGGSVSTLTIQRTQQEDSAVYLCASSQRTGKPTQYFGPGTRLTVL.

In its sample, this clone was seen once. The V call is TRBV18, the J call TRBJ2-1; no firm D call. The germline gives CDR1 KGHSH, CDR2 LQKENI. There are 16 residues in the CDR3. Trimming shortened V by 3 bases and J by 0 bases, and 12 bases separated the two germline ends. The CDR3 is CASSPLTTYSYNEQFF. CDR3 DNA sequence: TGTGCCAGCTCACCTTTAACGACATACTCCTACAATGAGCAGTTCTTC.

Note on this clone: One end of the junction fails to match germline, which may point to a read error. The V gene is TRBV2, the J gene TRBJ2-3, with D uncertain. Germline assignment: CDR1 SNHLY and CDR2 FYNNEI. The CDR3 length is 12 residues. For the CDR3, the DNA is TGTGCCAGCAGGGAAGGATCAGATACGCAGTATTTT. Residues: CASREGSDTQYF.

The chain carries TRBV9 and TRBJ2-7, with 7 bases identical to TRBD2. Germline CDR1 SGDLS, CDR2 YYNGEE. V gave up 6 bases and J gave up 3 bases; unmatched junction bases: 30. The CDR3 is made up of 21 amino acids. CDR3 DNA sequence: TGTGCCAGCACCATCCCCCCGCATACTAGCGACACGACCTACGCCCTCTACGAGCAGTACTTC. Its translation: CASTIPPHTSDTTYALYEQYF.

The J gene is TRBJ1-1, the V gene TRBV19; 8 nucleotides line up with TRBD1. The V gene's germline CDR1 is LNHDA and CDR2 SQIVND (reference sequence). Losses at the gene ends were 5 bases for V and 0 bases for J; bases not matched to a gene: 8. This CDR3 comprises 16 residues. CDR3 protein: CASSAPRQGLNTEAFF. The CDR3 region has the DNA TGTGCCAGTAGTGCACCCCGACAGGGGCTGAACACTGAAGCTTTCTTT.

The V and J genes are TRBV7-2 and TRBJ2-6; the D is unclear. This CDR3 has 16 residues. Per germline, CDR1 SGHTA and CDR2 FQGNSA. The V gene lost 1 base and the J gene lost 2 bases, with 9 bases spanning the gap. CDR3 in DNA: TGTGCCAGCAGCTTAGTTGGCACCCCTGGGGCCAACGTCCTGACTTTC. It codes for CASSLVGTPGANVLTF.